The 24 T cell receptor beta chains presented below share a single source sample, sequenced in a study of graft-versus-host responses after intestinal transplantation. The assay was immunoSEQ multiplex PCR, and TCRdb's table has in-frame clones only and misses some. This sample yields more than 20,000 clones, of which nearly 90% are seen a single time; around 5% belongs to the top ten. Sequences were derived from PBMCs, sampled roughly ten weeks after intestinal transplantation. The receptors stem from a human patient who received an intestinal transplant, so some T cells may come from the graft donor.

In its sample, this clone was seen once. A junction end diverges from the germline sequence, so it may reflect a read error. Other DNA sequences in this specimen translate into the identical CDR3. The rearrangement joins TRBV18 to TRBJ2-7, with D possibly TRBD1 on 6 matching bases. The CDR3 loop spans 12 amino acids. Germline V lookup: CDR1 KGHSH, CDR2 LQKENI. This CDR3 reads CASSPDRSEQYF. The DNA of the CDR3 is TGCGCCAGCTCACCAGACAGGAGCGAGCAGTACTTC.

The J gene is TRBJ2-7, the V gene TRBV7-6; D not resolved. The CDR3 totals 14 residues. Germline CDR1 reads SGHVS; CDR2 reads FNYEAQ. Trimming took 4 bases from V and 3 from J, leaving 13 bases between them. CDR3 nucleotide sequence: TGTGCCAGCAGCTCGCTCGCGGTAGGCTACGAGCAGTACTTC. Translated, it gives CASSSLAVGYEQYF.

The chain recombines TRBV5-6 with TRBJ2-7, with a weak D call TRBD1 (5 bases). V lost 0 bases to trimming and J lost 2 bases, with 9 bases between them. The CDR3 spans 14 residues. Germline lookup yields CDR1 SGHDT and CDR2 YYEEEE. The CDR3 DNA is TGTGCCAGCAGCTTGGGGGGCAGTCCCTACGAGCAGTACTTC. The encoded protein is CASSLGGSPYEQYF.

The genes are TRBV2 and TRBJ2-2; 8 bases agree with TRBD1. The germline gives CDR1 SNHLY, CDR2 FYNNEI. Trimming at V came to 8 bases and at J to 2 bases, leaving 22 bases not matched to a gene. The CDR3 covers 20 residues. The CDR3: CASPGNLMWTGQLNTGELFF. CDR3 sequence (DNA): TGTGCCAGCCCCGGCAACCTAATGTGGACAGGGCAACTCAACACCGGGGAGCTGTTTTTT. Variable domain in full (rest from reference TRBV2 and TRBJ2-2): EPEVTQTPSHQVTQMGQEVILRCVPISNHLYFYWYRQILGQKVEFLVSFYNNEISEKSEIFDDQFSVERPDGSNFTLKIRSTKLEDSAMYFCASPGNLMWTGQLNTGELFFGEGSRLTVL.

The genes are TRBV4-1 and TRBJ2-2; tentatively, D is TRBD2 (5 bases). V was shortened by 4 bases and J by 7 bases, with 16 bases between the two germline ends. Per germline, CDR1 MGHRA and CDR2 YSYEKL. The CDR3 contains 15 residues. The CDR3 DNA reads TGCGCCAGCAGCCCTGACCCCCCCGGGGTCGGGGAGCTGTTTTTT. It yields the protein CASSPDPPGVGELFF.

This clone was recorded once. The chain employs TRBV11-3 and TRBJ1-4, with 7 bases matching TRBD1. Germline values: CDR1 SGHNT, CDR2 YENEEA. The CDR3 loop spans 13 amino acids. With 5 bases clipped from V and 10 bases from J, the junction kept 7 bases outside the gene matches. The DNA for the CDR3 is TGTGCCAGCAGCCCCGACAGGGTGGGAAAACTGTTTTTT. Translated: CASSPDRVGKLFF.

The chain employs TRBV2 and TRBJ1-6; D gene uncertain. V was shortened by 9 bases and J by 10 bases, with 16 bases between the two germline ends. Germline assignment: CDR1 SNHLY and CDR2 FYNNEI. The CDR3 is 13 amino acids. The CDR3 region is CASYFSLESPLHF. The DNA for the CDR3 is TGTGCCAGTTATTTTTCCCTGGAATCACCCCTCCACTTT.

The V gene is TRBV7-9, the J gene TRBJ2-3, with D possibly being TRBD1 or TRBD2 (5 bases each). Trimming stripped 1 base from V and 4 bases from J, with 18 bases between. Germline V gives CDR1 SEHNR, CDR2 FQNEAQ (reference sequence). The CDR3 covers 17 residues. CDR3 in DNA: TGTGCCAGCAGCTTAGGGGACCGGGACCCGGCGGCAGATACGCAGTATTTT. Encoded protein: CASSLGDRDPAADTQYF. Full variable domain (rest looked up from reference TRBV7-9 and TRBJ2-3): DTGVSQNPRHKITKRGQNVTFRCDPISEHNRLYWYRQTLGQGPEFLTYFQNEAQLEKSRLLSDRFSAERPKGSFSTLEIQRTEQGDSAMYLCASSLGDRDPAADTQYFGPGTRLTVL.

Points on this clone: This may stem from a read error, because a much larger clone lies one nucleotide away. This chain uses TRBV10-1 with TRBJ2-2, with D perhaps TRBD1 (5 bases). CDR3 length: 13 residues. Trimming stripped 3 bases from V and 3 bases from J, with 5 bases between. Germline V lookup: CDR1 WNHNN, CDR2 SYGVQD (reference sequence). The CDR3 loop is CASSDRDTGELFF. The CDR3 nucleotides read TGCGCCAGCAGTGACAGGGACACCGGGGAGCTGTTTTTT.

This clone was seen only once. The chain links TRBV4-1 to TRBJ1-4; D not resolved. V was trimmed by 5 bases and J by 4 bases, leaving 11 bases between them. The germline V gene encodes CDR1 MGHRA and CDR2 YSYEKL. The CDR3 runs 14 residues. DNA of the CDR3: TGCGCCAGCAGCGCCGTCACGGTTAATGAAAAACTGTTTTTT. It translates to CASSAVTVNEKLFF.

This rearrangement joins TRBV30 to TRBJ2-1, with D possibly TRBD2 on 5 matching bases. The CDR3 has 13 amino acids. Germline-derived CDR1 and CDR2 are GTSNPN and SVGIG (reference sequence). Trimming shortened V by 2 bases and J by 3 bases, and 8 bases separated the two germline ends. In DNA form, the CDR3 reads TGTGCCTGGAGTCCTACTAGCTACAATGAGCAGTTCTTC. Translating it yields CAWSPTSYNEQFF.

This clone was counted once. The chain couples TRBV5-1 to TRBJ2-7; 8 nucleotides line up with TRBD1. This CDR3 region has 16 residues. V gave up 3 bases and J gave up 6 bases; unmatched junction bases: 14. Germline-derived CDR1 and CDR2 are SGHRS and YFSETQ. CDR3 DNA: TGCGCCAGCAGCTCTCGAGGGGGACAGGCCGGGGGCGAGCAGTACTTC. Its protein product is CASSSRGGQAGGEQYF. Filled out from reference TRBV5-1 and TRBJ2-7, the complete variable domain reads KAGVTQTPRYLIKTRGQQVTLSCSPISGHRSVSWYQQTPGQGLQFLFEYFSETQRNKGNFPGRFSGRQFSNSRSEMNVSTLELGDSALYLCASSSRGGQAGGEQYFGPGTRLTVT.

This chain joins TRBV10-3 and TRBJ2-7, with a weak D call TRBD2 (6 bases). This CDR3 is 13 amino acids long. V shed 6 bases and J shed 5 bases, with 14 bases lying between them. Germline assignment: CDR1 ENHRY and CDR2 SYGVKD. CDR3 in DNA: TGTGCCATCAGGGGATTTAGGAGGGACGAGCAGTACTTC. Residues: CAIRGFRRDEQYF.

This rearrangement joins TRBV6-1 to TRBJ2-4; D gene ambiguous. CDR3 length: 13 residues. Germline CDR1 MNHNS, CDR2 SASEGT. With 1 base removed from V and 1 base from J, the gap between germline ends came to 2 bases. The CDR3 bases are TGTGCCAGCAGTGAAGAGGCCAAAAACATTCAGTACTTC. Residues: CASSEEAKNIQYF.

As DNA, the CDR3 is TGCAGCGTTGAGGGGACAGGGGAAAGGATGAACACTGAAGCTTTCTTT. Protein sequence: CSVEGTGERMNTEAFF. The rearrangement joins TRBV29-1 to TRBJ1-1, with 10 positions matching TRBD1. V shed 3 bases and J 0 bases; nucleotides not matched to a gene: 7. CDR1 and CDR2 from the germline V gene are SQVTM and ANQGSEA. The CDR3 extends over 16 amino acids.

This clone appeared a few times. This rearrangement joins TRBV27 to TRBJ1-5; D unclear. V gave up 7 bases and J gave up 4 bases, with 11 bases separating them. This CDR3 comprises 13 residues. Germline CDR1 is MNHEY and CDR2 is SMNVEV (reference sequence). The CDR3 bases are TGTGCCAGCACGACCGGGCGAAATCAGCCCCAGCATTTT. Translating it yields CASTTGRNQPQHF.

CDR3 nucleotides: TGTGCCAGCAGCTTACTGACACTCCGACTGGGGTCTGGGGCCAACGTCCTGACTTTC. Amino acid sequence: CASSLLTLRLGSGANVLTF. The chain recombines TRBV7-9 with TRBJ2-6; D gene unclear. This CDR3 comprises 19 residues. From germline, CDR1 is SEHNR and CDR2 FQNEAQ (reference sequence). The germline V and J ends were trimmed by 2 bases and 1 base, with 18 bases remaining between them.

V usage is TRBV16 and J usage is TRBJ1-5; the D gene is possibly TRBD1 (6 bases). Germline lookup yields CDR1 KGHSY and CDR2 FQNENV. V dropped 1 base and J dropped 5 bases, with 21 bases sitting between them. The CDR3 runs 18 residues. The CDR3 loop is CASSQWQLAGAWDQPQHF. CDR3 nucleotides: TGTGCCAGCAGCCAATGGCAACTGGCAGGGGCTTGGGATCAGCCCCAGCATTTT.

V and J are TRBV7-9 and TRBJ1-2; no definite D call. The CDR3 extends over 15 amino acids. From germline, CDR1 is SEHNR and CDR2 FQNEAQ (reference sequence). Trimming left V 2 bases short and J 3 bases short, with 13 bases between. CDR3 protein: CASSLLEAADYGYTF. CDR3 sequence (DNA): TGTGCCAGCAGCTTATTAGAGGCGGCGGACTATGGCTACACCTTC.

The chain couples TRBV7-9 to TRBJ2-7, with 8 bases identical to TRBD1. The CDR3 extends over 14 amino acids. Looked up from germline, CDR1 is SEHNR and CDR2 is FQNEAQ (reference sequence). J lost 1 base, V lost 2 bases, and 1 base had no gene match. The CDR3 is CASSLQGASYEQYF. In DNA, the CDR3 is TGTGCCAGCAGCTTACAGGGGGCATCCTACGAGCAGTACTTC.

The rearrangement links TRBV11-2 to TRBJ2-1; no clear D. This CDR3 is 14 amino acids long. Germline V gives CDR1 SGHAT, CDR2 FQNNGV. Trimming pared 5 bases from V and 5 bases from J, leaving 13 bases between. CDR3 loop: CASSPSGSHNEQFF. CDR3 coding DNA: TGTGCCAGCAGCCCCTCAGGCTCTCACAATGAGCAGTTCTTC.

The rearrangement joins TRBV29-1 to TRBJ2-3, with 10 bases lining up with TRBD1. Germline loops: CDR1 SQVTM, CDR2 ANQGSEA. The CDR3 has 13 residues. Losses at the gene ends were 7 bases for V and 1 base for J; bases not matched to a gene: 2. CDR3 sequence: CSGGTGGTDTQYF. The CDR3 DNA is TGCAGCGGCGGGACAGGGGGCACAGATACGCAGTATTTT.

J is TRBJ1-2 and V is TRBV6-1; D is ambiguous. Trimming pared 6 bases from V and 0 bases from J, leaving 11 bases between. From germline, CDR1 is MNHNS and CDR2 SASEGT. CDR3 size: 14 residues. As DNA, the CDR3 is TGTGCCAGCAGGGAACGGCCACCTAACTATGGCTACACCTTC. It specifies CASRERPPNYGYTF.

V usage is TRBV30 and J usage is TRBJ2-4; D possibly corresponds to TRBD1 (6 bases). Trimming cost V 8 bases and J 3 bases, with 11 bases left between them. CDR3 size: 12 residues. CDR1 and CDR2 (germline): GTSNPN, SVGIG (reference sequence). CDR3 amino acids: CASQDSKNIQYF. The DNA of the CDR3 is TGTGCCAGCCAGGACAGCAAAAACATTCAGTACTTC.